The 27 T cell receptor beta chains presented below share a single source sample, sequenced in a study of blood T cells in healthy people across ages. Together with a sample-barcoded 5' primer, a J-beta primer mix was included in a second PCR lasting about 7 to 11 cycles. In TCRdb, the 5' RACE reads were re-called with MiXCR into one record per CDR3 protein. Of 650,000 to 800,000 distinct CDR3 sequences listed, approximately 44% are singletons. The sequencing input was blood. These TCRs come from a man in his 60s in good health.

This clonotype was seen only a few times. The CDR3 loop reads CSASPGPDDNEQFF. The CDR3 nucleotides read TGCAGTGCCAGTCCGGGGCCTGACGACAATGAGCAGTTCTTC. The rearrangement uses TRBV20-1 and TRBJ2-1; D could derive from TRBD1 or TRBD2 (5 bases each). Trimming took 6 bases from V and 5 from J, leaving 17 bases between them. CDR1 and CDR2 from the germline V gene are DFQATT and SNEGSKA (reference sequence). This CDR3 has 14 residues.

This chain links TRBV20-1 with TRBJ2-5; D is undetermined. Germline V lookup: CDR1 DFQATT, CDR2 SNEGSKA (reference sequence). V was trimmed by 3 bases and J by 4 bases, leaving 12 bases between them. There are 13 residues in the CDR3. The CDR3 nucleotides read TGCAGTGCTAGGTTCCTCGGGCTAGAGACCCAGTACTTC. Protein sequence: CSARFLGLETQYF.

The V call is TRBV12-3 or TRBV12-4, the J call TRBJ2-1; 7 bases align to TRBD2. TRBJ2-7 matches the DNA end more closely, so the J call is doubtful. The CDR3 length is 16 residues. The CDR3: CASSKNAGTTYNEQYF. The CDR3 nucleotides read TGTGCCAGCAGTAAAAATGCCGGGACTACGTACAATGAGCAGTACTTC.

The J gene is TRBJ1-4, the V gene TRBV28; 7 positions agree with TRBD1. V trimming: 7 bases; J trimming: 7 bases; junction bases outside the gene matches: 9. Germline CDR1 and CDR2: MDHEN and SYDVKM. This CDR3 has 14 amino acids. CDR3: CASTTGTVIEKLFF. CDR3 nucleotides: TGTGCCAGCACTACAGGGACAGTGATTGAAAAACTGTTTTTT. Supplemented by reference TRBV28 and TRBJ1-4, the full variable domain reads DVKVTQSSRYLVKRTGEKVFLECVQDMDHENMFWYRQDPGLGLRLIYFSYDVKMKEKGDIPEGYSVSREKKERFSLILESASTNQTSMYLCASTTGTVIEKLFFGSGTQLSVL.

CDR3 DNA: TGTGCCAGCAGCTTAGGTGGGAGCGATCAGCCCCAGCATTTT. Its translation is CASSLGGSDQPQHF. This chain connects TRBV7-2 to TRBJ1-5, with D uncertain. Germline lookup yields CDR1 SGHTA and CDR2 FQGNSA. CDR3 size: 14 residues. V shed 1 base and J shed 5 bases, with 9 bases lying between them.

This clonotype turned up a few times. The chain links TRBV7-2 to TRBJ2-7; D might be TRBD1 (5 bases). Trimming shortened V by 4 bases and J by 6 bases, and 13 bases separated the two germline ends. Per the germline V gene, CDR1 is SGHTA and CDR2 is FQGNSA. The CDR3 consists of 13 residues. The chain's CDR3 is CASSSDQRGEQYF. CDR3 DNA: TGTGCCAGCAGCTCGGACCAAAGGGGCGAGCAGTACTTC. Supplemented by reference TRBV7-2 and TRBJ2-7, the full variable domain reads GAGVSQSPSNKVTEKGKDVELRCDPISGHTALYWYRQSLGQGLEFLIYFQGNSAPDKSGLPSDRFSAERTGGSVSTLTIQRTQQEDSAVYLCASSSDQRGEQYFGPGTRLTVT.

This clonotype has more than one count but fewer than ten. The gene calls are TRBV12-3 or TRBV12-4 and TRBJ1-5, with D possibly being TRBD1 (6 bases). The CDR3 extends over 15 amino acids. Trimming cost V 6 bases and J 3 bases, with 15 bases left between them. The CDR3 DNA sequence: TGTGCCAGCAGGGGGGGGGCCGGGAACAATCAGCCCCAGCATTTT. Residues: CASRGGAGNNQPQHF.

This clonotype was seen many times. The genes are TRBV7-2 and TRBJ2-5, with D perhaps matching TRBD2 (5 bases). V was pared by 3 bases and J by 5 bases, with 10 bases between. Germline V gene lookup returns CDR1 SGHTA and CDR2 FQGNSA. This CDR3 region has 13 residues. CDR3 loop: CASSFGGRETQYF. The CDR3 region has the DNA TGTGCCAGCAGCTTCGGAGGACGGGAGACCCAGTACTTC.

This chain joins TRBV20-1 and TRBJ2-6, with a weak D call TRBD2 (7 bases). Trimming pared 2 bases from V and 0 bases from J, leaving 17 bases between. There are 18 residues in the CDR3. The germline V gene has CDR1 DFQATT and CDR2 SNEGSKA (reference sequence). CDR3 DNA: TGCAGTGCTAGATCCCTTAGGGGGGGCCCCTCTGGGGCCAACGTCCTGACTTTC. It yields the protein CSARSLRGGPSGANVLTF.

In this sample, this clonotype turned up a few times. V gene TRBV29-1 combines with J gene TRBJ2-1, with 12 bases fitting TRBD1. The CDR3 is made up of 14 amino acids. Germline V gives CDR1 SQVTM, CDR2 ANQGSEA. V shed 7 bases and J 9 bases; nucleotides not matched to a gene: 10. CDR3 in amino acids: CSGKGQGAGSEQFF. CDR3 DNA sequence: TGCAGCGGAAAGGGACAGGGGGCAGGCAGTGAGCAGTTCTTC.

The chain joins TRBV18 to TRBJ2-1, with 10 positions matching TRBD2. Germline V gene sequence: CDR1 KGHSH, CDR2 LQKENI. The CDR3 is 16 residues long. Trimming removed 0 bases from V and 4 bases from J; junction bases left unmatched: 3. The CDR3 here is CASSPPWTSGYNEQFF. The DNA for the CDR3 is TGTGCCAGCTCACCACCGTGGACTAGCGGATACAATGAGCAGTTCTTC.

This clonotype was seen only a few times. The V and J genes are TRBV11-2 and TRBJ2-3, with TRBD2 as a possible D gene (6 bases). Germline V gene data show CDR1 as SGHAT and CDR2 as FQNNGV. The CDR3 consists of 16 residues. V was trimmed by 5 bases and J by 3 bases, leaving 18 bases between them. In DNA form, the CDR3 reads TGTGCCAGCAGCCCCGCGGGGCGGGGTCGGACAGATACGCAGTATTTT. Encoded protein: CASSPAGRGRTDTQYF.

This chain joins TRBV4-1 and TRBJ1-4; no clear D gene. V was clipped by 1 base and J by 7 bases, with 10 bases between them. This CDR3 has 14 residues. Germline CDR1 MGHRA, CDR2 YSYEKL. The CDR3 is CASSQARASEKLFF. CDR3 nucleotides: TGCGCCAGCAGCCAAGCTCGGGCGAGTGAAAAACTGTTTTTT.

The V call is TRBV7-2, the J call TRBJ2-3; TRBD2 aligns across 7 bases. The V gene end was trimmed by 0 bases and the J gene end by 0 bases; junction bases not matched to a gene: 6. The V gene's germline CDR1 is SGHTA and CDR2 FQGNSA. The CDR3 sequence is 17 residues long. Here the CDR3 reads CASSLAGGKPSTDTQYF. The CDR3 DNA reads TGTGCCAGCAGCTTAGCGGGGGGGAAACCCAGCACAGATACGCAGTATTTT.

The CDR3 loop is CASSQDYGGTDTQYF. CDR3 nucleotides: TGCGCCAGCAGCCAAGATTACGGGGGGACAGATACGCAGTATTTT. The chain carries TRBV4-3 and TRBJ2-3; TRBD2 aligns across 7 bases. Germline trimming cut 0 bases from V and 3 bases from J; bases unmatched to any gene: 3. The CDR3 length is 15 residues. Germline V lookup: CDR1 LGHNA, CDR2 YSLEER.

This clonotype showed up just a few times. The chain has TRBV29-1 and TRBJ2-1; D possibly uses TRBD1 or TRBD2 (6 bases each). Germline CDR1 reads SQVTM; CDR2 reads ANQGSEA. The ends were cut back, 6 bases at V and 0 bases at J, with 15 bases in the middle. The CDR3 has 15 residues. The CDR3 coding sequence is TGCAGCGTAAAGGGGGGACACAGCTCCTACAATGAGCAGTTCTTC. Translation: CSVKGGHSSYNEQFF.

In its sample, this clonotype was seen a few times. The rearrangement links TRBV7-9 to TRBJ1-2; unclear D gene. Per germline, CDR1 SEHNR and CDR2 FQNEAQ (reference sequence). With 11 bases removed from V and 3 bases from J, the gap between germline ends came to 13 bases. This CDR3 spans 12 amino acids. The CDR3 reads CASEEGDYGYTF. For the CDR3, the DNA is TGTGCCTCGGAGGAGGGTGACTATGGCTACACCTTC.

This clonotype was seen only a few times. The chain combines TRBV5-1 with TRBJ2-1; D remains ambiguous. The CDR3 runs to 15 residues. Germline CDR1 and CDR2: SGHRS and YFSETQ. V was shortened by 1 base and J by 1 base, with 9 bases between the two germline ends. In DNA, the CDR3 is TGCGCCAGCAGCTTGCAAGCAGCGTCCTACAATGAGCAGTTCTTC. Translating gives CASSLQAASYNEQFF.

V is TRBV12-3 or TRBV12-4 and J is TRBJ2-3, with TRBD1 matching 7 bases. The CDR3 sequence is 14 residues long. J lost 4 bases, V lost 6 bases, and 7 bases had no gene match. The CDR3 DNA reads TGTGCCAGCAGCCGGAGGACAGGAGCAGATACGCAGTATTTT. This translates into CASSRRTGADTQYF.

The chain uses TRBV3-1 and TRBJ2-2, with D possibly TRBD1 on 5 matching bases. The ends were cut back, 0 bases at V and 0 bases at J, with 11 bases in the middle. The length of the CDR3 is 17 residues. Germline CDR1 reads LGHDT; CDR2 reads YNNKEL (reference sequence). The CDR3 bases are TGTGCCAGCAGCCAAGACCCGCAGGGTCCGAACACCGGGGAGCTGTTTTTT. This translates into CASSQDPQGPNTGELFF.

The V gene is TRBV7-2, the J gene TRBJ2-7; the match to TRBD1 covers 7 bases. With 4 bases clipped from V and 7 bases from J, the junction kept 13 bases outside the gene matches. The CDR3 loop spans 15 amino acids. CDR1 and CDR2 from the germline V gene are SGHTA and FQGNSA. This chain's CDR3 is CASSSEITTGREQYF. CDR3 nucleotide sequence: TGTGCCAGCAGCTCCGAAATTACGACAGGGCGGGAGCAGTACTTC.

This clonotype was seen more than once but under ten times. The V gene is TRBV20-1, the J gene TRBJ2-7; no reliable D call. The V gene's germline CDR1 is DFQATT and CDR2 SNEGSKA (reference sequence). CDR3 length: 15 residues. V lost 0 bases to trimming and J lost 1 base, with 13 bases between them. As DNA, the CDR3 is TGCAGTGCTAGAGAAAGGAAGGGATTGTCCTACGAGCAGTACTTC. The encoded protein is CSARERKGLSYEQYF.

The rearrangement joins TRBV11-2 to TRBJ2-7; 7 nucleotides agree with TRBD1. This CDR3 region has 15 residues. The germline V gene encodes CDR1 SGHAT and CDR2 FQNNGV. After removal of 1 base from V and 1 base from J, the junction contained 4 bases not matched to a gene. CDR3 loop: CASSLAETGSYEQYF. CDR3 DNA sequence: TGTGCCAGCAGCTTAGCAGAGACAGGGTCCTACGAGCAGTACTTC.

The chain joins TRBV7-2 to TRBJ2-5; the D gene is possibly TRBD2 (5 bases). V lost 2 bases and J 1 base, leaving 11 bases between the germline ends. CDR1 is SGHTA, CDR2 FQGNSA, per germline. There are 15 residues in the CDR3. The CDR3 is CASSLSLSAQETQYF. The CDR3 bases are TGTGCCAGCAGCTTAAGTCTTAGCGCCCAAGAGACCCAGTACTTC.

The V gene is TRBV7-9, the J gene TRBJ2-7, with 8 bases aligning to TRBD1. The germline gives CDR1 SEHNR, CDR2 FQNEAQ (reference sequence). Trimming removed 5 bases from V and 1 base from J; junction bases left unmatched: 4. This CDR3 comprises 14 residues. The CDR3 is CASSGTGPSYEQYF. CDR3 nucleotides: TGTGCCAGCAGCGGGACAGGCCCATCCTACGAGCAGTACTTC.

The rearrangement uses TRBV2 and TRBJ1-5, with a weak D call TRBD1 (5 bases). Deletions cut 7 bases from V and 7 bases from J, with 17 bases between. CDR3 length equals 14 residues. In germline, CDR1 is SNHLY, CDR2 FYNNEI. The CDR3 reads CASTRDQGRQPQHF. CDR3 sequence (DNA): TGTGCCAGCACTCGGGACCAGGGACGCCAGCCCCAGCATTTT.

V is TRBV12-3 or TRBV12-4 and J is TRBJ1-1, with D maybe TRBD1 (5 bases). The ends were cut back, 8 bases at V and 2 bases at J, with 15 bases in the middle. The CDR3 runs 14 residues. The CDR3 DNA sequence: TGTGCCAGCCATACCGGGGGGGTTAACACTGAAGCTTTCTTT. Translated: CASHTGGVNTEAFF.